The T cell receptor (gamma chain) described here comes from a study of gamma delta lymphoproliferative disorders and STAT genes (dated by TCRdb to between 2017 and 2018). Regarding the research as a whole: The LymphoTrack Dx TCRG Assay was used to prepare gamma-chain libraries from at least 50 ng of genomic DNA. Because no corresponding Invivoscribe delta assay was available, delta-chain libraries were prepared according to the standard operating procedure of the EuroClonality-NGS working group. Within a larger immunophenotypic and STAT-mutation study, TCR gamma and delta CDR3 repertoires were profiled by deep sequencing in Tgammadelta lymphoproliferative disease patients and healthy controls. To confirm the results, all delta-chain samples and two gamma-chain samples were sequenced a second time.

Based on its abundance in the sample, this clone is medium-sized (0.01 to 0.1%). Which antigen it targets is not known. Base qualities are not at hand, and no much larger clone is one base apart. Other DNA sequences from this sample encode an identical CDR3 as well. Both library preparation methods relied on multiplex PCR with primers aimed at conserved V and J regions of the TCR genes. Amplicons were purified, pooled and sequenced on an Illumina MiSeq platform. On the authors' methods: V(D)J alignment, clonotype assembly and translation were handled by MiXCR, while functionality assessment and CDR3 repertoire analyses were done with VDJtools. CDR3 was defined per IMGT, and analyses were restricted to productive sequences using functional genes, excluding ORF genes and pseudogenes. A custom Python script searched for identical amino acid CDR3s of major clonotypes (frequency >=5%) across all patients and controls. A one-sided non-parametric Wilcoxon test was used to compare clonotype frequencies between patients and controls. For TCRdb, the public reads were processed anew by CATT, and duplicate DNA sequences were folded into one row. In this record, the V and J calls reflect TCRdb's handling and not the investigators' own analysis. In this sample the table shows over a thousand gamma-chain clones, roughly 9.7% of which occur a single time. Of the sample, around 34% is held by the ten largest clones.

What the study reported, not specific to this receptor: Almost every major gamma and delta clonotype in patients was public, meaning shared with at least one healthy donor, and only a couple of gamma clonotypes were private to disease. When whole repertoires were clustered, gamma repertoires from patients grouped apart from those of healthy controls, but delta repertoires did not separate between the groups. Control T cells were likely spread across varied maturation stages, whereas leukemic cells were skewed toward terminal effectors, which potentially limits comparisons between patients and controls. The authors noted that NGS specificity may be reduced at low frequencies, so the public or private nature of leukemic clones needs confirmation.

The cysteine opens and the phenylalanine closes a CDR3 of 14 amino acids. Of the read, only the CDR3 DNA is kept; its 42 bases are in frame from base 1. Trimming accounts for 1 base at V and 0 bases at J, while the number of junction bases matched to no gene is 3. CDR1 and CDR2, looked up from the germline V gene, are EGSNGY and YDSYNSKV. For both patients and controls, peripheral blood mononuclear cells were isolated, and the genomic DNA from these cells was used for TCR sequencing. The control group, matched to the patients for age and sex, consisted of 23 healthy adult blood donors (approximately 12 males and roughly 11 females) with a median age of around 64 years.

Sequencing was done on a sample of blood. The sequence came from a human donor in good health. Rearrangement joined TRGV2 to TRGJ1 or TRGJ2. Here the J gene came from matching the DNA to germline, since TCRdb omits it. The nucleotides read TGTGCCACCTGGGACGGAAGGAATTATTATAAGAAACTCTTT. Its translation is CATWDGRNYYKKLF.